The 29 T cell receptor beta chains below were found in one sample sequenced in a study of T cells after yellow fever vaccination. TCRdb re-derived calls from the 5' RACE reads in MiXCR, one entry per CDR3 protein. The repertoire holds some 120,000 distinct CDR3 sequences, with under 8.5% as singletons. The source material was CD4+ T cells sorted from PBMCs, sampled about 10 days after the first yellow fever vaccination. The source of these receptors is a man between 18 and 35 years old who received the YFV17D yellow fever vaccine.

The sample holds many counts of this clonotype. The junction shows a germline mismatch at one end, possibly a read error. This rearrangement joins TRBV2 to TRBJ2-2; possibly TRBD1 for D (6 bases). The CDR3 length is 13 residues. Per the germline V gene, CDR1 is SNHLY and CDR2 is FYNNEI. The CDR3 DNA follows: TGTGCCAGCAATGAACAGGGAACCGGGGAGCTGTTTTTT. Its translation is CASNEQGTGELFF.

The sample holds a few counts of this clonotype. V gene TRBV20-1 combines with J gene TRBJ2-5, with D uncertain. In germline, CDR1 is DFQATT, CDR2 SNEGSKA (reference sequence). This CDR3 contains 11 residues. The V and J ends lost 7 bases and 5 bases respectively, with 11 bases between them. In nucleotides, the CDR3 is TGCAGTGTACTTCCATCGGAGACCCAGTACTTC. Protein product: CSVLPSETQYF.

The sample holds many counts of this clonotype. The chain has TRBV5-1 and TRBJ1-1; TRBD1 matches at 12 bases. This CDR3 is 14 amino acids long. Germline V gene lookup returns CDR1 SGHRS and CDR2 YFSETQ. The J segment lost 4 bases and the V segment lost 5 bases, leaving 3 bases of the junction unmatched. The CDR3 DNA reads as TGCGCCAGCAGTCGGGACAGGGGGCTCACTGAAGCTTTCTTT. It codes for CASSRDRGLTEAFF.

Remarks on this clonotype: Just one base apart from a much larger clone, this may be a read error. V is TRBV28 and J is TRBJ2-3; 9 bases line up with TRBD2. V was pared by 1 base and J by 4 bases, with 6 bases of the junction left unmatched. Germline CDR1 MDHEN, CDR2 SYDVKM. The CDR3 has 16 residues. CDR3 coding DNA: TGTGCCAGCAGTTTATTTGGCGGGGGGGGCCCAGATACGCAGTATTTT. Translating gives CASSLFGGGGPDTQYF.

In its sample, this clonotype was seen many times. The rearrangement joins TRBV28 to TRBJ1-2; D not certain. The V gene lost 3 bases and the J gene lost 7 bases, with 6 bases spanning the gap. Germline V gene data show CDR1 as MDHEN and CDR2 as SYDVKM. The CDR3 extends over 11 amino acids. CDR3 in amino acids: CASSFDGGYTF. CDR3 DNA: TGTGCCAGCAGTTTTGATGGTGGCTACACCTTC.

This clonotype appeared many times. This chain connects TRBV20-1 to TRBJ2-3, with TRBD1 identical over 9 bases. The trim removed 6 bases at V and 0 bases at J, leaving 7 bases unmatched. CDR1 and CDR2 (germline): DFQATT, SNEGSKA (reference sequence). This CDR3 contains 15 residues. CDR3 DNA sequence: TGCAGTGCCGTGCGGGACAGGGCTAGCACAGATACGCAGTATTTT. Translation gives CSAVRDRASTDTQYF.

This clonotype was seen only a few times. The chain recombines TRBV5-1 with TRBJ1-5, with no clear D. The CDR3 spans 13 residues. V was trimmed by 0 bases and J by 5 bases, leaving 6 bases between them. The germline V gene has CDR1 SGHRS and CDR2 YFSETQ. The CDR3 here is CASSLDPDQPQHF. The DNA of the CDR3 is TGCGCCAGCAGCTTGGATCCGGATCAGCCCCAGCATTTT.

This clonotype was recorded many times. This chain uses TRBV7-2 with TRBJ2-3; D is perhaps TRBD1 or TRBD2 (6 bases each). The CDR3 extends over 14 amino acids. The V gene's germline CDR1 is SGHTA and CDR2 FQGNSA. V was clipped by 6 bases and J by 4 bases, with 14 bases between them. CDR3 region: CASSPGAGADTQYF. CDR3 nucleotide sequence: TGTGCCAGCAGTCCGGGGGCAGGGGCAGATACGCAGTATTTT. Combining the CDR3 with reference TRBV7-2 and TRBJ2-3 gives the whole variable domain GAGVSQSPSNKVTEKGKDVELRCDPISGHTALYWYRQSLGQGLEFLIYFQGNSAPDKSGLPSDRFSAERTGGSVSTLTIQRTQQEDSAVYLCASSPGAGADTQYFGPGTRLTVL.

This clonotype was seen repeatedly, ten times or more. The CDR3, as DNA: TGTGCCAGCAGCTTGGCCAGGGCGGATTCACCCCTCCACTTT. This gives the protein CASSLARADSPLHF. The chain is built from TRBV5-5 and TRBJ1-6; D is perhaps TRBD1 (5 bases). Germline CDR1 is SGHKS and CDR2 is YYEKEE (reference sequence). CDR3 length equals 14 residues. The V end lost 0 bases, the J end lost 8 bases, and 9 bases lay between the germline ends.

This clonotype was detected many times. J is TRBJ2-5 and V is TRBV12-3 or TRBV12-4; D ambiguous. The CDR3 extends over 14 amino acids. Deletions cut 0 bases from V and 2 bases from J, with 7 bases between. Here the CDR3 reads CASSLAWGQETQYF. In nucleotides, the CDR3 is TGTGCCAGCAGTTTAGCGTGGGGACAAGAGACCCAGTACTTC.

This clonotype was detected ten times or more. CDR3 coding DNA: TGCGCCAGCAGCTGGGGACTAACAGGGGACTACGAGCAGTACTTC. It is translated as CASSWGLTGDYEQYF. V gene TRBV5-1 combines with J gene TRBJ2-7; D may be TRBD1 or TRBD2 (7 bases each). This CDR3 comprises 15 residues. The germline V gene has CDR1 SGHRS and CDR2 YFSETQ. The V end lost 3 bases, the J end lost 3 bases, and 16 bases lay between the germline ends.

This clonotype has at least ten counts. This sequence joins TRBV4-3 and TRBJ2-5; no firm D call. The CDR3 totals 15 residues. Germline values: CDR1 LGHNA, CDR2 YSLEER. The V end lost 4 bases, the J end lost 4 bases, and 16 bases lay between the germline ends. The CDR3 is CASSRDVLTRETQYF. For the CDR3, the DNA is TGCGCCAGCAGCCGAGACGTCCTCACTCGAGAGACCCAGTACTTC.

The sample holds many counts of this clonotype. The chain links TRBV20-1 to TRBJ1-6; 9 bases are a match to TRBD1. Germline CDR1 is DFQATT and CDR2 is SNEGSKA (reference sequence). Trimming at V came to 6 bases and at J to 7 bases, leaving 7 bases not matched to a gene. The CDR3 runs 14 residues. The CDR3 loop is CSAKIQGANSPLHF. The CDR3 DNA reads TGCAGTGCGAAGATACAGGGGGCGAATTCACCCCTCCACTTT.

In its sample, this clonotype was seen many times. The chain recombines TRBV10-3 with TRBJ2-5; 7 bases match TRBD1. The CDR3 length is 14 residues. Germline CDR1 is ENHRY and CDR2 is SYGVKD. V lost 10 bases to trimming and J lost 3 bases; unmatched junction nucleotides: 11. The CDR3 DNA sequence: TGTGCCAGCTACGCCGGGACAGCTGAAGAGACCCAGTACTTC. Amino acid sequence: CASYAGTAEETQYF.

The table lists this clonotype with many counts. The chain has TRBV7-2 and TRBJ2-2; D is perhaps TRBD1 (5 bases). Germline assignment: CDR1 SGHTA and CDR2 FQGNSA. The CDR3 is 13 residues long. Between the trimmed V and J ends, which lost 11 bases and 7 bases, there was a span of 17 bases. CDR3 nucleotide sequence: TGTGCCGGCACACAGACTCAGGGCGGGGAGCTGTTTTTT. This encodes CAGTQTQGGELFF. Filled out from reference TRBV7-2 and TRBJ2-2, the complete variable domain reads GAGVSQSPSNKVTEKGKDVELRCDPISGHTALYWYRQSLGQGLEFLIYFQGNSAPDKSGLPSDRFSAERTGGSVSTLTIQRTQQEDSAVYLCAGTQTQGGELFFGEGSRLTVL.

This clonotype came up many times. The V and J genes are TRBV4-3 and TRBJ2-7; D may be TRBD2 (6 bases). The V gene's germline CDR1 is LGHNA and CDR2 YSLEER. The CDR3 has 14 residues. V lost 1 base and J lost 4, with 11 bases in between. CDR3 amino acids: CASSQGRRDYEQYF. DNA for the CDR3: TGCGCCAGCAGCCAAGGTCGGAGGGATTACGAGCAGTACTTC.

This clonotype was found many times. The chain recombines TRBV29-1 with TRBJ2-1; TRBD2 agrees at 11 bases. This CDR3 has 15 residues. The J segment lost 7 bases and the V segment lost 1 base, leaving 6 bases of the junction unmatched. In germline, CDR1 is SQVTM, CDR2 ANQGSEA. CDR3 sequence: CSVEVIAGGPNEQFF. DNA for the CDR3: TGCAGCGTTGAAGTTATAGCGGGGGGGCCAAATGAGCAGTTCTTC.

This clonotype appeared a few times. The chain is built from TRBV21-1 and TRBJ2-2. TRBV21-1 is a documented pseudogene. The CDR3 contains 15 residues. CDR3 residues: CASSKQAPNTGELFF. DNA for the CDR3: TGTGCCAGCAGCAAACAGGCACCGAACACCGGGGAGCTGTTTTTT.

As DNA, the CDR3 is TGTGCCAGCAGTCTGCCGCAGGGTACTAGCACAGATACGCAGTATTTT. Protein sequence: CASSLPQGTSTDTQYF. The chain couples TRBV5-5 to TRBJ2-3, with D possibly being TRBD1 (5 bases). Germline V gene data show CDR1 as SGHKS and CDR2 as YYEKEE (reference sequence). This CDR3 is built from 16 residues. V shed 5 bases and J shed 0 bases, with 16 bases lying between them.

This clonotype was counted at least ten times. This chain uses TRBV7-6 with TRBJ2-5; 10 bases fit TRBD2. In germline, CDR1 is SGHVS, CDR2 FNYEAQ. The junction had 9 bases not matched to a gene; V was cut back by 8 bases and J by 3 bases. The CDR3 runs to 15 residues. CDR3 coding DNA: TGTGCCAGCTCCCTAGGGACTAGCGACAAAGAGACCCAGTACTTC. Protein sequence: CASSLGTSDKETQYF.

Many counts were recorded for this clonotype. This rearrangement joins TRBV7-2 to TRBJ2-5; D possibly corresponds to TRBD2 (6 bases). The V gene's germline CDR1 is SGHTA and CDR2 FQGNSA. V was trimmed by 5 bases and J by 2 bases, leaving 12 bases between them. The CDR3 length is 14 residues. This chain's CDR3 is CASSPDSGQETQYF. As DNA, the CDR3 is TGTGCCAGCAGCCCAGATAGCGGTCAAGAGACCCAGTACTTC. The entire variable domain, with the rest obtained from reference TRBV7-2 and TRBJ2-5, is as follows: GAGVSQSPSNKVTEKGKDVELRCDPISGHTALYWYRQSLGQGLEFLIYFQGNSAPDKSGLPSDRFSAERTGGSVSTLTIQRTQQEDSAVYLCASSPDSGQETQYFGPGTRLLVL.

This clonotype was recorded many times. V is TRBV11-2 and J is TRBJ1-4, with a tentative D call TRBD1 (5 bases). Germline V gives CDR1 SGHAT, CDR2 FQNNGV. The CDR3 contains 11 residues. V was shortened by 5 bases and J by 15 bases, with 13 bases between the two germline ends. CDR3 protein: CASSPGRDLFF. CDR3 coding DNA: TGTGCCAGCAGCCCGGGACGGGATTTGTTTTTT.

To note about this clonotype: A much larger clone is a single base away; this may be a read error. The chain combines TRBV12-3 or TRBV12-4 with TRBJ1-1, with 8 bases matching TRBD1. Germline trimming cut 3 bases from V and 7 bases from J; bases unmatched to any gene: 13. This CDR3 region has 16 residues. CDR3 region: CASSLHPGQGGNEAFF. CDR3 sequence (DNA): TGTGCCAGCAGTTTGCACCCTGGACAGGGAGGCAATGAAGCTTTCTTT.

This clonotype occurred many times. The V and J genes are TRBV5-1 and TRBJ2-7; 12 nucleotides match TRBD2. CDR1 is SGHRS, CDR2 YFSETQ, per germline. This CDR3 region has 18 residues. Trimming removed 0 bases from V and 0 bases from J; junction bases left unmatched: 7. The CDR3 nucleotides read TGCGCCAGCAGCTTGGCCCCCGGGGGACTAGCGGGCTCCTACGAGCAGTACTTC. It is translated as CASSLAPGGLAGSYEQYF.

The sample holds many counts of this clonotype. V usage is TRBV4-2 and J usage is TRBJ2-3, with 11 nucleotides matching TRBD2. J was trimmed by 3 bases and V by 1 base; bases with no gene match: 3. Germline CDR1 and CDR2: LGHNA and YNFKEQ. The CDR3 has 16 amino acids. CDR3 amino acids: CASSQGVAGGTDTQYF. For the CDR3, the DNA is TGTGCCAGCAGCCAAGGCGTAGCGGGGGGGACAGATACGCAGTATTTT.

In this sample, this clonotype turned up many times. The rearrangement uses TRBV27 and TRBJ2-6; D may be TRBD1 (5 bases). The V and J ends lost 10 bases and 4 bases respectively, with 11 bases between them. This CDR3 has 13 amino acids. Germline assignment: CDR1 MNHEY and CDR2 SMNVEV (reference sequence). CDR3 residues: CATRASGANVLTF. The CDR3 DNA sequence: TGTGCCACCAGGGCCTCAGGGGCCAACGTCCTGACTTTC.

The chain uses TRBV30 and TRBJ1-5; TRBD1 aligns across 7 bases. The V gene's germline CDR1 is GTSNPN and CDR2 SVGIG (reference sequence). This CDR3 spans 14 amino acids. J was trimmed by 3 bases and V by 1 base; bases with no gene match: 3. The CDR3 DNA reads TGTGCCTGGAGTGCTGGGACAGTCAATCAGCCCCAGCATTTT. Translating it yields CAWSAGTVNQPQHF.

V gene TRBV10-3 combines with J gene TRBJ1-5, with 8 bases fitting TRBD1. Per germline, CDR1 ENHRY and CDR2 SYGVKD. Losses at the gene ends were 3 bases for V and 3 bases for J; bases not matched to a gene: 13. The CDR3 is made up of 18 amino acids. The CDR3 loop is CAISENVGQGMVNQPQHF. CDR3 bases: TGTGCCATCAGTGAAAATGTCGGACAGGGTATGGTCAATCAGCCCCAGCATTTT.

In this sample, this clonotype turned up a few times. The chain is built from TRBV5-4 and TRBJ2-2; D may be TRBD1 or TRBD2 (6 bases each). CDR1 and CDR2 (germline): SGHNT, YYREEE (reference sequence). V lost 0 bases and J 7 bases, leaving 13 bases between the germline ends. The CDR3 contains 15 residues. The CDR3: CASSLGSGAGGELFF. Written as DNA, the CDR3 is TGTGCCAGCAGCTTGGGTTCGGGGGCAGGCGGGGAGCTGTTTTTT.